This T cell receptor beta chain was documented in a study of T-cell reconstitution after alpha-beta-depleted transplantation in children. Findings and limits, study-wide: One year after transplant, T-cell counts and diversity came mostly from newly produced T cells. High day-60 TCRbeta diversity in some patients came from surviving recipient T cells and thymic progenitors. As was reported, about two months after transplant, alpha-beta T cells came from several hundred expanded graft clones.

Unique molecular identifiers tagged the TCRbeta library. TCRdb ran MiXCR on the PCR reads and lists one entry per CDR3 protein. The sample carries just under 150,000 distinct CDR3 sequences, about 8.8% recorded once. This clonotype was observed at least ten times. Its cognate antigen is unknown. The germline gives CDR1 SGHNT, CDR2 YYREEE (reference sequence). The CDR3 contains 16 residues. V shed 0 bases and J 6 bases; nucleotides not matched to a gene: 8. The clonotype originates from a female patient aged 2-10 years who had a stem cell transplant for congenital amegakaryocytic thrombocytopenia, so the T cells may come from the graft donor. The sample consisted of PBMCs, mostly from graft donor cells, taken 180 days after TCRalphabeta/CD19-depleted stem cell transplant. V and J are TRBV5-4 and TRBJ2-3, with TRBD1 matching 9 bases. The CDR3 protein is CASSLGGTQGADTQYF. Written as DNA, the CDR3 is TGTGCCAGCAGCTTGGGGGGGACACAGGGGGCGGATACGCAGTATTTT.